This paragraph covers one T cell receptor (beta chain) sequence. This specimen belongs to a study of OX40 agonist ivuxolimab in advanced cancers. Looking at the study overall: Enrollees could have had prior anti-PD-1, anti-PD-L1 or anti-CTLA-4 therapy, which more than 30% had received.

Assay used: immunoSEQ multiplex PCR; TCRdb lists only in-frame clones, some missing. The sample carries approximately 96,000 clones, 90% recorded once. There are 12 residues in the CDR3. Germline lookup yields CDR1 MNHEY and CDR2 SMNVEV (reference sequence). V was trimmed by 6 bases and J by 4 bases, leaving 10 bases between them. This TCR was sampled from an adult with an advanced solid tumor such as melanoma, head and neck, liver or kidney cancer. V is TRBV27 and J is TRBJ2-7, with D uncertain. The starting material was CD4+ or CD8+ T cells sorted from blood, obtained in a trial of the OX40 agonist ivuxolimab. Here the CDR3 reads CASRHMGYEQYF. CDR3 nucleotides: TGTGCCAGCAGGCATATGGGGTACGAGCAGTACTTC.